This entry features one TCR beta chain sequence. This entry is derived from a study of blood T cell repertoires in COVID-19. Overall study: Whether acute or convalescent, the COVID-19 samples came from the United States, Italy and Spain. PBMCs, B-cell-depleted T cells, or T cells provided the cDNA or gDNA that made up the material.

The CDR3 is 17 amino acids. CDR1 and CDR2 (germline): MNHEY, SMNVEV (reference sequence). The J segment lost 1 base and the V segment lost 5 bases, leaving 8 bases of the junction unmatched. Libraries were prepared by immunoSEQ multiplex PCR; TCRdb keeps only in-frame clonotypes and omits some of them. The table lists fewer than 50,000 clones, 70% to 80% of them singletons. The receptor was isolated from a man aged 65-85 years with acute or convalescent COVID-19. V gene TRBV27 combines with J gene TRBJ2-7, with 13 bases that match TRBD2. What was sequenced was peripheral blood. The DNA of the CDR3 is TGTGCCAGCAGTCCGGGACTAGCGGGACACCTTTCCTACGAGCAGTACTTC. Protein product: CASSPGLAGHLSYEQYF.